This T cell receptor beta chain emerged from a study of monozygotic twins with inflammatory bowel disease. Regarding the study as a whole: The authors found no support for a single strong IBD-associated signal or clonotype.

From germline, CDR1 is SGHTA and CDR2 FQGTGA. The CDR3 runs 16 residues. On this clonotype: Its target is not known.

Blood was collected, 2 to 2.5 ml per donor. There were approximately 4,000 ng of total RNA used for each TCR library. Two nested PCRs, of roughly 17 and 9 cycles, processed TCRalpha and TCRbeta cDNA. TCRdb re-called the 5' RACE reads; every CDR3 protein appears as one record, without DNA. This table holds 300,000 to 350,000 distinct CDR3 sequences. This rearrangement joins TRBV7-3 to TRBJ2-2; absent DNA, TCRdb's TRBD2 call cannot be checked. The clonotype was recovered from a human donor with ulcerative colitis or Crohn's disease, or a healthy co-twin of an affected twin (not recorded which). Sequences were obtained from blood. The chain's CDR3 is CASSLGGSSNTGELFF.